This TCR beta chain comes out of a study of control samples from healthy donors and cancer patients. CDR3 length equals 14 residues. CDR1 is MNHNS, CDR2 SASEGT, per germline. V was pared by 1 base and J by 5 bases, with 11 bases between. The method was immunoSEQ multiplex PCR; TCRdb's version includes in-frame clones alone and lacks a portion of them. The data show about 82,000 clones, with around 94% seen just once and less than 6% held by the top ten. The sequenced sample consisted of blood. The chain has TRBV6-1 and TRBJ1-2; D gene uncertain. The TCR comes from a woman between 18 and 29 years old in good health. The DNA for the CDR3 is TGTGCCAGCAGTGAAGGTGCGGTGTGGTATGGCTACACCTTC. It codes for CASSEGAVWYGYTF.